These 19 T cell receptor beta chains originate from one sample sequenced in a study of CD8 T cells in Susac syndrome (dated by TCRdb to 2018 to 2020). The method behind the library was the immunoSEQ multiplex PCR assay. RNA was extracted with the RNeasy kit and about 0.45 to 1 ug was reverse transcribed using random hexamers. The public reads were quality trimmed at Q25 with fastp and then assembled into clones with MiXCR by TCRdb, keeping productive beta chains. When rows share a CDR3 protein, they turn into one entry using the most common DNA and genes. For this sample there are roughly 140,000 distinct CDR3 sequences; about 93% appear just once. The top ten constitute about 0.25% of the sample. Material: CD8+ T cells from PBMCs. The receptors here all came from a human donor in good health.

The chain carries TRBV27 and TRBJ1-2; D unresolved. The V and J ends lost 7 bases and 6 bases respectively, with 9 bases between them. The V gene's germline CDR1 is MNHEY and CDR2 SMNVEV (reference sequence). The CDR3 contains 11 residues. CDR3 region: CASKEGDGYTF. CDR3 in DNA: TGTGCCAGCAAAGAGGGCGATGGCTACACCTTC.

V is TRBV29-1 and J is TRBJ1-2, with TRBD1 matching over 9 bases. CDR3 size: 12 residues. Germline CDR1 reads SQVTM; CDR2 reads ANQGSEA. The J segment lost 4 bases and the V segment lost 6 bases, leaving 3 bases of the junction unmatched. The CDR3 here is CSVRDRVYGYTF. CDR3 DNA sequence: TGCAGCGTCCGGGACAGGGTCTATGGCTACACCTTC. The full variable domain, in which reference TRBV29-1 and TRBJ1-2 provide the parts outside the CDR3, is SAVISQKPSRDICQRGTSLTIQCQVDSQVTMMFWYRQQPGQSLTLIATANQGSEATYESGFVIDKFPISRPNLTFSTLTVSNMSPEDSSIYLCSVRDRVYGYTFGSGTRLTVV.

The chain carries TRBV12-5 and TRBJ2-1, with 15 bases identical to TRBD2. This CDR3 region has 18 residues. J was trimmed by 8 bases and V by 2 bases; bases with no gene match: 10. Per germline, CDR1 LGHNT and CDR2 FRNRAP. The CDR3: CASGLLPGLAGGKYEQFF. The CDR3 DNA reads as TGTGCTAGTGGTTTGCTCCCTGGACTAGCGGGAGGGAAGTATGAGCAGTTCTTC. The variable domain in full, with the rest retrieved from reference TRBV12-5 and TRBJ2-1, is DARVTQTPRHKVTEMGQEVTMRCQPILGHNTVFWYRQTMMQGLELLAYFRNRAPLDDSGMPKDRFSAEMPDATLATLKIQPSEPRDSAVYFCASGLLPGLAGGKYEQFFGPGTRLTVL.

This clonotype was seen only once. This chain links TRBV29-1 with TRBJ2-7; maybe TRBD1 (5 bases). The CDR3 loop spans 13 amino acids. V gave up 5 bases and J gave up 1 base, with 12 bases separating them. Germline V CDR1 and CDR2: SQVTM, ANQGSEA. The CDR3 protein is CSVYMTESYEQYF. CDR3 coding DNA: TGCAGCGTTTATATGACAGAGTCCTACGAGCAGTACTTC.

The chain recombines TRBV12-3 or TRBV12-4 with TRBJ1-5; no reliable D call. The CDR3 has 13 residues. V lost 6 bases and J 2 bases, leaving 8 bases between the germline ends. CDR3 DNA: TGTGCCAGCAGCAATGTAGGCAATCAGCCCCAGCATTTT. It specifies CASSNVGNQPQHF.

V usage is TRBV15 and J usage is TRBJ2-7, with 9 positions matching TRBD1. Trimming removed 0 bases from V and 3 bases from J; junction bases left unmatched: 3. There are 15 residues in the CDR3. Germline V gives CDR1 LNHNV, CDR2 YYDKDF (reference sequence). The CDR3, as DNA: TGTGCCACCAGCAGAGATCGGGGACAGGGCTACGAGCAGTACTTC. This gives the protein CATSRDRGQGYEQYF.

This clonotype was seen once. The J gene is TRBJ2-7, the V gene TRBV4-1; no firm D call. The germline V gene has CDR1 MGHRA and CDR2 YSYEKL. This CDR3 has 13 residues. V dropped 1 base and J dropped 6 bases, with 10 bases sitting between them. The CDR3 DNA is TGCGCCAGCAGCCAAGCCACTAAAGGCGAGCAGTACTTC. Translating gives CASSQATKGEQYF.

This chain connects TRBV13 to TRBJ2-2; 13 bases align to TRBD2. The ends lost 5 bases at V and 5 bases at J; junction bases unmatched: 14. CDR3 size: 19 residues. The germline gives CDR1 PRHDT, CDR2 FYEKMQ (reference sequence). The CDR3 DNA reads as TGTGCCAGCAGCCTACCCGGGACTAGCGGGAAAAAGGGAACCGGGGAGCTGTTTTTT. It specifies CASSLPGTSGKKGTGELFF.

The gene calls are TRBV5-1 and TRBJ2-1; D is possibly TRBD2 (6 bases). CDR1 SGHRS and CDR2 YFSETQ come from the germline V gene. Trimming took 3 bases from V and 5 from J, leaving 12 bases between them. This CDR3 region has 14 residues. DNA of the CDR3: TGCGCCAGCAGCTGGGAGGATACGAACAATGAGCAGTTCTTC. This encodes CASSWEDTNNEQFF.

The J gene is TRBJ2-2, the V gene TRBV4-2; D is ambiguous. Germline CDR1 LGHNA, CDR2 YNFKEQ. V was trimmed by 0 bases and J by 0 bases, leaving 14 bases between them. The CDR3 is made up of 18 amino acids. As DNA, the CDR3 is TGTGCCAGCAGCCAAGATACAGACTTAATTGCGAACACCGGGGAGCTGTTTTTT. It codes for CASSQDTDLIANTGELFF.

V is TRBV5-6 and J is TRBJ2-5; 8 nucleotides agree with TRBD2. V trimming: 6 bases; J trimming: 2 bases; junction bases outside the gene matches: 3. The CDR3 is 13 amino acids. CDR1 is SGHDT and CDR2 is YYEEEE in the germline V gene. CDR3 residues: CASISSGQETQYF. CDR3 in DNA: TGTGCCAGCATCTCTAGCGGGCAAGAGACCCAGTACTTC. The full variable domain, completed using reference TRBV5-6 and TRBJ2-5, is DAGVTQSPTHLIKTRGQQVTLRCSPKSGHDTVSWYQQALGQGPQFIFQYYEEEERQRGNFPDRFSGHQFPNYSSELNVNALLLGDSALYLCASISSGQETQYFGPGTRLLVL.

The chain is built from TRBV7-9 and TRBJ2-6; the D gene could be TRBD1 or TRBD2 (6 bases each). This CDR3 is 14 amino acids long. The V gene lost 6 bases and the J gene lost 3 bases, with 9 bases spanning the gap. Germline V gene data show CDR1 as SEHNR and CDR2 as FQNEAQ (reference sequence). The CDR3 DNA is TGTGCCAGCAGAGGGGGAGGTGGGGCCAACGTCCTGACTTTC. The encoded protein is CASRGGGGANVLTF.

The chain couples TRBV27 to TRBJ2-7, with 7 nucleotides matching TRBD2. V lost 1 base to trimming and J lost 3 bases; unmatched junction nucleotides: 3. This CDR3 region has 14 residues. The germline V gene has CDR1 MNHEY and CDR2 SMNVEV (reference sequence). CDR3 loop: CASSLLAGGYEQYF. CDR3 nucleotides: TGTGCCAGCAGTTTATTAGCGGGTGGCTACGAGCAGTACTTC.

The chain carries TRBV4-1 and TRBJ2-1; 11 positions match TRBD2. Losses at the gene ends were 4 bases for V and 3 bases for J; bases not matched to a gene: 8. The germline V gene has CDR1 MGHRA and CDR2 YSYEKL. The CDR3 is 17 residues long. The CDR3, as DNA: TGCGCCAGCAGCCCCCCCCCTGGGACTAGCGGCTACAATGAGCAGTTCTTC. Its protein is CASSPPPGTSGYNEQFF.

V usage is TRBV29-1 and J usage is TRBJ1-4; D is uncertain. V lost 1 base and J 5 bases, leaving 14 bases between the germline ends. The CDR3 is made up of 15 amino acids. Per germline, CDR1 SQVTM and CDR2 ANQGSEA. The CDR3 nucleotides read TGCAGCGTTGAAGGAGGAGACGGAAACAATGAAAAACTGTTTTTT. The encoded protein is CSVEGGDGNNEKLFF.

CDR3 nucleotide sequence: TGTGCCAGCAGCTTAGCGGACAGAAAGTACGAGCAGTACTTC. The encoded protein is CASSLADRKYEQYF. The chain employs TRBV7-9 and TRBJ2-7, with D possibly matching TRBD1 (6 bases). CDR3 length equals 14 residues. The germline V gene has CDR1 SEHNR and CDR2 FQNEAQ (reference sequence). V gave up 0 bases and J gave up 4 bases, with 10 bases separating them.

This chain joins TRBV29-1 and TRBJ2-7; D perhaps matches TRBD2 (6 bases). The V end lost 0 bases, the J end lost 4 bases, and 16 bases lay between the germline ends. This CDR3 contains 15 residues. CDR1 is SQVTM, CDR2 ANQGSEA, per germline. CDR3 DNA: TGCAGCGTTGAAGATGGAGGGCCTTCCCCGTACGAGCAGTACTTC. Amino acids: CSVEDGGPSPYEQYF.

CDR3 sequence: CASSEGQGLNTEAFF. The CDR3 DNA is TGTGCCAGCAGTGAAGGACAGGGGTTGAACACTGAAGCTTTCTTT. The chain has TRBV2 and TRBJ1-1, with 8 bases lining up with TRBD1. Germline V gene sequence: CDR1 SNHLY, CDR2 FYNNEI. This CDR3 region has 15 residues. V dropped 1 base and J dropped 0; count of bases not matched to a gene: 1.

The CDR3 loop reads CASSPPLIPYEQYF. CDR3 DNA: TGTGCCAGCTCACCACCCTTAATACCCTACGAGCAGTACTTC. V and J are TRBV18 and TRBJ2-7; D not certain. Germline CDR1 is KGHSH and CDR2 is LQKENI. The CDR3 sequence is 14 residues long. V was cut by 0 bases and J by 2 bases, with 8 bases left in between.